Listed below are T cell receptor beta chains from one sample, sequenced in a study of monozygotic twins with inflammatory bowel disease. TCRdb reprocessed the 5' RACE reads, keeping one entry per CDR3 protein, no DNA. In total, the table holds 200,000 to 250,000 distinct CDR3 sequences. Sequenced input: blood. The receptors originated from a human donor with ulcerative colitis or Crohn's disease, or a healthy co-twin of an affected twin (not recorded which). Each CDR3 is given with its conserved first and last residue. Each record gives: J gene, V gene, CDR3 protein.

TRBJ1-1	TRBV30	CAWSGQGATEAFF
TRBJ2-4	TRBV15	CATSVGDPKNIQYF
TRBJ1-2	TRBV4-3	CASSLGGSSYGYTF
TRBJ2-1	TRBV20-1	CSAPSDLYNEQFF
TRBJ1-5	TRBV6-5	CASSSLGGNQPQHF
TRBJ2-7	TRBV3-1	CASSHSGAVGNYEQYF
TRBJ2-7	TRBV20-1	CSAPTAAGYEQYF
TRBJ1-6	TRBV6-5	CASSYSTAGGTPLHF
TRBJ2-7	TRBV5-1	CASSLARPSDEQYF
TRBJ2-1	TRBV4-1	CASSQGGGFSSYNEQFF
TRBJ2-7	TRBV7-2	CASSLSGSISYEQYF
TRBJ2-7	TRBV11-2	CASSLGGRAGSYEQYF
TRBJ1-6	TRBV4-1	CASSRLQGGDSPLHF
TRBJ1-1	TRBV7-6	CASSLIQSLADTEAFF
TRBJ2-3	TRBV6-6	CASRETGTDTQYF
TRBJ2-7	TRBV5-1	CASSLRQGYEQYF
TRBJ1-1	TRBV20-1	CSATATGEGEAFF
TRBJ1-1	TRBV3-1	CASSHITSGHSNTEAFF
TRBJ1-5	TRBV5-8	CASSFQRSEPQHF
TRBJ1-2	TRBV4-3	CASSQGIDYGYTF
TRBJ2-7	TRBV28	CASSARDRVKYEQYF
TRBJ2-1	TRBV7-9	CASSMLLDEQFF
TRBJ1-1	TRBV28	CASSSHMNTEAFF
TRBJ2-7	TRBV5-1	CATRQGNLGDEQYF
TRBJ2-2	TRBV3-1	CASTRNTGELFF
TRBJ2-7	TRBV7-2	CASSLGGSGPYEQYF
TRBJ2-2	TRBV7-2	CASSPLAGANTGELFF
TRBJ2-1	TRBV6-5	CASSYALAAKDYNEQFF
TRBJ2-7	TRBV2	CASSEIGAGKYEQYF
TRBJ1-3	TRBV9	CASRNGNTIYF
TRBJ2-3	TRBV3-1	CASSLSGPSTDTQYF
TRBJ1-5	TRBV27	CASSLGDGTNQPQHF